The 19 T cell receptor beta chains in this list originate from one sample, sequenced in a study of T cell responses to AZD1222 COVID-19 vaccine. Sequenced by immunoSEQ multiplex PCR; TCRdb stores in-frame clones only, minus some. This repertoire shows tens of thousands of clones, about 86% found once; its top ten account for approximately 10%. The sample in question was peripheral blood, obtained on day 0 of AZD1222 vaccination. Source of these receptors: an adult in good health.

This clone has a handful of counts. V usage is TRBV4-3 and J usage is TRBJ1-6; D possibly corresponds to TRBD1 (5 bases). The CDR3 sequence is 15 residues long. The V gene lost 6 bases and the J gene lost 5 bases, with 14 bases spanning the gap. Germline loops: CDR1 LGHNA, CDR2 YSLEER. The CDR3, as DNA: TGCGCCAGCAGACCCGGGACGGCGAATAATTCACCCCTCCACTTT. Its protein is CASRPGTANNSPLHF.

The genes are TRBV19 and TRBJ2-5; D is ambiguous. The CDR3 is 12 amino acids. Germline CDR1 reads LNHDA; CDR2 reads SQIVND (reference sequence). V shed 4 bases and J shed 5 bases, with 8 bases lying between them. This CDR3 is CASSTYEETQYF. The CDR3 DNA reads as TGTGCCAGTAGTACCTACGAGGAGACCCAGTACTTC. The full variable domain, completed using reference TRBV19 and TRBJ2-5, is DGGITQSPKYLFRKEGQNVTLSCEQNLNHDAMYWYRQDPGQGLRLIYYSQIVNDFQKGDIAEGYSVSREKKESFPLTVTSAQKNPTAFYLCASSTYEETQYFGPGTRLLVL.

The J gene is TRBJ2-3, the V gene TRBV6-2 or TRBV6-3; 10 bases line up with TRBD2. CDR1 is MNHEY, CDR2 SVGEGT, per germline. V lost 6 bases and J lost 0; bases outside the gene matches: 9. This CDR3 spans 17 amino acids. For the CDR3, the DNA is TGTGCCAGCAGCCAAATCCTAGCGGGAGCTAGCACAGATACGCAGTATTTT. Its protein is CASSQILAGASTDTQYF.

This clone showed up just once. The chain has TRBV7-2 and TRBJ2-1; D is unresolved. The CDR3 is 14 residues long. Germline loops: CDR1 SGHTA, CDR2 FQGNSA. V lost 5 bases to trimming and J lost 7 bases, with 15 bases between them. This CDR3 reads CASSPFLSPNEQFF. The CDR3 coding sequence is TGTGCCAGCAGCCCTTTCCTGAGTCCGAATGAGCAGTTCTTC.

The chain joins TRBV20-1 to TRBJ2-7, with D possibly being TRBD2 (5 bases). Trimming took 3 bases from V and 2 from J, leaving 14 bases between them. The CDR3 consists of 14 residues. Per the germline V gene, CDR1 is DFQATT and CDR2 is SNEGSKA (reference sequence). The DNA of the CDR3 is TGCAGTGCTAGTATCCACCGGGGAGCCTACGAGCAGTACTTC. Amino acid sequence: CSASIHRGAYEQYF.

The chain carries TRBV5-1 and TRBJ2-7; the match to TRBD1 covers 11 bases. The CDR3 length is 16 residues. The V gene end was trimmed by 0 bases and the J gene end by 6 bases; junction bases not matched to a gene: 8. Per the germline V gene, CDR1 is SGHRS and CDR2 is YFSETQ. The CDR3 is CASSLGLGTGGAEQYF. CDR3 in DNA: TGCGCCAGCAGCTTGGGTTTAGGGACAGGGGGAGCCGAGCAGTACTTC.

V gene TRBV12-3 or TRBV12-4 combines with J gene TRBJ1-1; D gene ambiguous. The CDR3 loop spans 12 amino acids. V lost 5 bases and J 7 bases, leaving 11 bases between the germline ends. The CDR3 sequence: CASSPRGDEAFF. The CDR3 DNA reads as TGTGCCAGCAGTCCCCGAGGAGATGAAGCTTTCTTT.

This chain links TRBV18 with TRBJ1-1, with a tentative D call TRBD1 (5 bases). The CDR3 runs to 14 residues. The germline V and J ends were trimmed by 9 bases and 1 base, with 15 bases remaining between them. Looked up from germline, CDR1 is KGHSH and CDR2 is LQKENI. The CDR3 DNA reads as TGTGCCAGTCAATCCGACGGGGCGAACACTGAAGCTTTCTTT. This translates into CASQSDGANTEAFF.

This chain connects TRBV4-1 to TRBJ1-1; no reliable D call. CDR1 and CDR2 from the germline V gene are MGHRA and YSYEKL. CDR3 length: 15 amino acids. Trimming took 1 base from V and 1 from J, leaving 10 bases between them. The CDR3 DNA reads as TGCGCCAGCAGCCAAGTAAGGGCTCAGAACACTGAAGCTTTCTTT. This gives the protein CASSQVRAQNTEAFF.

Only one count was recorded for this clone. The V and J genes are TRBV10-3 and TRBJ1-3, with D maybe TRBD1 (5 bases). Trimming left V 4 bases short and J 2 bases short, with 9 bases between. The CDR3 loop spans 14 amino acids. In germline, CDR1 is ENHRY, CDR2 SYGVKD. In DNA form, the CDR3 reads TGTGCCATCAGTGGAGACAGAACTGGAAACACCATATATTTT. Translation: CAISGDRTGNTIYF.

The DNA of the CDR3 is TGCAGCGCCGACTCTGGGGCCAACGTCCTGACTTTC. Its protein product is CSADSGANVLTF. The genes are TRBV29-1 and TRBJ2-6; D not resolved. The CDR3 loop spans 12 amino acids. The germline V gene encodes CDR1 SQVTM and CDR2 ANQGSEA. V gave up 7 bases and J gave up 0 bases, with 4 bases separating them.

V gene TRBV28 combines with J gene TRBJ2-1; possibly TRBD2 for D (5 bases). Germline values: CDR1 MDHEN, CDR2 SYDVKM. The V end lost 5 bases, the J end lost 9 bases, and 14 bases lay between the germline ends. CDR3 length equals 13 residues. CDR3 protein: CASSTILGPEQFF. CDR3 coding DNA: TGTGCCAGCAGTACAATACTAGGGCCTGAGCAGTTCTTC.

This rearrangement joins TRBV6-5 to TRBJ1-3; maybe TRBD1 (5 bases). The germline CDR1 and CDR2 sequences are MNHEY and SVGAGI. The CDR3 totals 15 residues. V gave up 5 bases and J gave up 0 bases, with 11 bases separating them. CDR3 sequence reads: CASSPGGSSGNTIYF. The CDR3 DNA follows: TGTGCCAGCAGTCCTGGGGGGAGCTCTGGAAACACCATATATTTT.

V and J are TRBV6-5 and TRBJ2-7, with 8 bases lining up with TRBD1. This CDR3 contains 13 residues. CDR1 and CDR2 from the germline V gene are MNHEY and SVGAGI. J lost 4 bases, V lost 6 bases, and 5 bases had no gene match. Here the CDR3 reads CASSRDRGYEQYF. CDR3 in DNA: TGTGCCAGCAGCCGAGACAGGGGTTACGAGCAGTACTTC.

This clone was detected only a few times. This chain connects TRBV16 to TRBJ1-1; D is undetermined. Germline values: CDR1 KGHSY, CDR2 FQNENV. This CDR3 is 14 amino acids long. Deletions cut 0 bases from V and 10 bases from J, with 15 bases between. In DNA, the CDR3 is TGTGCCAGCAGCCAATCGCGCGTGAGGCTGGCAGCTTTCTTT. Residues: CASSQSRVRLAAFF. The whole variable domain, remainder taken from reference TRBV16 and TRBJ1-1, is GEEVAQTPKHLVRGEGQKAKLYCAPIKGHSYVFWYQQVLKNEFKFLISFQNENVFDETGMPKERFSAKCLPNSPCSLEIQATKLEDSAVYFCASSQSRVRLAAFFGQGTRLTVV.

Worth noting for this clone: This sample also contains other DNA sequences that code for the same CDR3. The chain links TRBV19 to TRBJ1-5; 11 nucleotides line up with TRBD1. Germline CDR1 and CDR2: LNHDA and SQIVND (reference sequence). This CDR3 comprises 15 residues. After removal of 6 bases from V and 4 bases from J, the junction contained 5 bases not matched to a gene. In DNA form, the CDR3 reads TGTGCCAGTAGGGGGACAGGGGGGCTTAATCAGCCCCAGCATTTT. Translation gives CASRGTGGLNQPQHF.

The V call is TRBV4-1, the J call TRBJ1-1; D not resolved. The germline V and J ends were trimmed by 0 bases and 0 bases, with 8 bases remaining between them. The CDR3 runs to 15 residues. Germline V gene lookup returns CDR1 MGHRA and CDR2 YSYEKL. DNA of the CDR3: TGCGCCAGCAGCCAAGAGGCCGCTTTGAACACTGAAGCTTTCTTT. It is translated as CASSQEAALNTEAFF.

This clone was observed a few times. The rearrangement joins TRBV2 to TRBJ2-1, with 14 bases lining up with TRBD2. Germline V gives CDR1 SNHLY, CDR2 FYNNEI. The J segment lost 6 bases and the V segment lost 9 bases, leaving 4 bases of the junction unmatched. The CDR3 length is 14 residues. CDR3 in amino acids: CARGGLAGVNEQFF. The CDR3 DNA follows: TGTGCCAGGGGGGGACTAGCGGGAGTCAATGAGCAGTTCTTC.

V is TRBV12-2 and J is TRBJ1-2. TRBV12-2 is recorded as a pseudogene. The length of the CDR3 is 12 residues. The CDR3 sequence: CASRLEAVKGTF. Written as DNA, the CDR3 is TGTGCAAGTCGCTTAGAGGCAGTGAAGGGCACCTTC.